A selection of T cell receptor beta chains follows, all from one sample in a study of early T cells in non-severe SARS-CoV-2 infection. TCRdb itself ran the 5' RACE reads through MiXCR, one entry per CDR3 protein. Among tens of thousands of distinct CDR3 sequences, 5.5% were seen once, and the ten largest hold about 4.7%. Sequencing used whole blood, obtained at baseline. All receptors derive from an adult who was a healthcare worker with PCR-confirmed SARS-CoV-2 infection or an uninfected control (not recorded which). CDR3s include the opening cysteine and the closing phenylalanine or tryptophan.

V: TRBV7-9
J: TRBJ2-3
CDR3: CASSSRGSTDTQYF

V: TRBV3-1
J: TRBJ2-7
CDR3: CASSLLRGQYSYEQYF

V: TRBV5-5
J: TRBJ2-7
CDR3: CASSLTGATHEQYF

V: TRBV12-5
J: TRBJ2-3
CDR3: CAAGTGVGDTQYF

V: TRBV13
J: TRBJ2-7
CDR3: CASSPSGISYEQYF

V: TRBV5-1
J: TRBJ2-2
CDR3: CASSRRQGNTGELFF

V: TRBV15
J: TRBJ2-5
CDR3: CATSSPRALQETQYF

V: TRBV6-5
J: TRBJ2-2
CDR3: CASSYQPRGLRTGELFF

V: TRBV12-3/TRBV12-4
J: TRBJ2-5
CDR3: CASSGTGRAYQETQYF

V: TRBV30
J: TRBJ1-2
CDR3: CAWSPGGHYGYTF

V: TRBV14
J: TRBJ1-3
CDR3: CASSLVGSGNTIYF

V: TRBV6-2/TRBV6-3
J: TRBJ2-3
CDR3: CASRSSGTDTQYF

V: TRBV29-1
J: TRBJ2-7
CDR3: CSAQMGRDPIYEQYF

V: TRBV20-1
J: TRBJ1-4
CDR3: CSARDRRATNEKLFF

V: TRBV5-1
J: TRBJ1-1
CDR3: CASSSQGSTEAFF

V: TRBV3-1
J: TRBJ2-2
CDR3: CASSPAPGPGELFF

V: TRBV30
J: TRBJ2-7
CDR3: CAWSVNRRYEQYF

V: TRBV6-2/TRBV6-3
J: TRBJ1-2
CDR3: CASTPWGTQYGYTF

V: TRBV18
J: TRBJ2-7
CDR3: CASSPSGTGGVEQYF

V: TRBV5-1
J: TRBJ2-7
CDR3: CASSSPSYEQYF

V: TRBV21-1
J: TRBJ2-4
CDR3: CASSFQRGLAKNIQYF

V: TRBV4-2
J: TRBJ2-3
CDR3: CASSQDRWGDTQYF

V: TRBV9
J: TRBJ2-7
CDR3: CASSVGGHETYEQYF

V: TRBV7-6
J: TRBJ1-5
CDR3: CASSRRAFWPQHF

V: TRBV20-1
J: TRBJ2-2
CDR3: CSAKTTSVKVTGELFF

V: TRBV5-1
J: TRBJ1-3
CDR3: CASSRGLSSGNTIYF

V: TRBV20-1
J: TRBJ1-2
CDR3: CSAPGPQQRDGYTF

V: TRBV7-2
J: TRBJ1-2
CDR3: CASSLNPRNSYGYTF

V: TRBV7-2
J: TRBJ2-7
CDR3: CASRRTSGSLYEQYF

V: TRBV6-1
J: TRBJ2-4
CDR3: CASSGSSRRATNNIQYF

V: TRBV12-3/TRBV12-4
J: TRBJ2-1
CDR3: CASSRRTSGGIKYDEQFF

V: TRBV5-6
J: TRBJ2-1
CDR3: CASSRPGTGYSYNEQFF

V: TRBV5-1
J: TRBJ1-1
CDR3: CASRQTPNHNTEAFF

V: TRBV7-2
J: TRBJ1-1
CDR3: CASSRPTASLNTEAFF

V: TRBV12-3/TRBV12-4
J: TRBJ1-4
CDR3: CASTVPNEKLFF

V: TRBV7-9
J: TRBJ1-5
CDR3: CATGTGSNQPQHF

V: TRBV21-1
J: TRBJ1-1
CDR3: CASSKDGTENTEAFF

V: TRBV20-1
J: TRBJ2-5
CDR3: CSASELAGETQYF

V: TRBV19
J: TRBJ1-5
CDR3: CASATGAFNQPQHF

V: TRBV7-2
J: TRBJ2-3
CDR3: CASSLTDLNTDTQYF